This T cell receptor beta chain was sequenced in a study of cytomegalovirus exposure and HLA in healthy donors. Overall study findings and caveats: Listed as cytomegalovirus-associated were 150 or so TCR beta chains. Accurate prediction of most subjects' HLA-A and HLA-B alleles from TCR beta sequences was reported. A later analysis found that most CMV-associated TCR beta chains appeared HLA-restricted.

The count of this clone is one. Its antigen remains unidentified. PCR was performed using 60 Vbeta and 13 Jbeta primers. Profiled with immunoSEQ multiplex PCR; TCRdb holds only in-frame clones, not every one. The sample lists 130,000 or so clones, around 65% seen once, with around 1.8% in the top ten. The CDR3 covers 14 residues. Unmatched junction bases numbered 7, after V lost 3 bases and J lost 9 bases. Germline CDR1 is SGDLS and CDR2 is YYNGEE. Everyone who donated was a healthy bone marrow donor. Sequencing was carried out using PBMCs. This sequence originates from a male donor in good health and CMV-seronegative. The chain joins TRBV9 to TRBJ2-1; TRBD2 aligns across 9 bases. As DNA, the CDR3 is TGTGCCAGCAGCGCCCGCGGGGGGGCCAGTGAGCAGTTCTTC. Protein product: CASSARGGASEQFF.